Presented here are 11 T cell receptor beta chains from one specimen sequenced in a study of cytomegalovirus exposure and HLA in healthy donors. The PCR contained 60 Vbeta and 13 Jbeta primers. Profiled with immunoSEQ multiplex PCR; TCRdb holds only in-frame clones, not every one. The sample comprises tens of thousands of clones, about 80% of which are singletons, and roughly 4.5% rests with the top ten. Sequenced material: PBMCs. These receptors all stem from a man aged 30 to 45 in good health and CMV-seronegative.

J is TRBJ2-7 and V is TRBV9; 8 bases are a match to TRBD2. Germline V lookup: CDR1 SGDLS, CDR2 YYNGEE. The V segment lost 4 bases and the J segment 7 bases; nucleotides outside the gene matches: 10. CDR3 length equals 14 residues. The CDR3 nucleotides are TGTGCCAGCAGCATAGCCGGGACTAGAAGTGAGCAGTACTTC. Amino acid sequence: CASSIAGTRSEQYF. Using reference TRBV9 and TRBJ2-7 for the parts outside the CDR3, the full variable domain is DSGVTQTPKHLITATGQRVTLRCSPRSGDLSVYWYQQSLDQGLQFLIQYYNGEERAKGNILERFSAQQFPDLHSELNLSSLELGDSALYFCASSIAGTRSEQYFGPGTRLTVT.

CDR3 nucleotides: TGTGCCAGCTCACCGGCTAGGACAGGGGCAAATCAGCCCCAGCATTTT. Its protein is CASSPARTGANQPQHF. V gene TRBV18 combines with J gene TRBJ1-5; TRBD1 agrees at 9 bases. V was pared by 3 bases and J by 4 bases, with 7 bases of the junction left unmatched. The germline gives CDR1 KGHSH, CDR2 LQKENI. The CDR3 contains 16 residues.

The chain joins TRBV9 to TRBJ2-3, with unresolved D. Trimming removed 3 bases from V and 2 bases from J, with 7 bases in between. The CDR3 is made up of 13 amino acids. Germline V lookup: CDR1 SGDLS, CDR2 YYNGEE. CDR3 amino acids: CASSALTTDTQYF. The CDR3 coding sequence is TGTGCCAGCAGCGCACTTACCACAGATACGCAGTATTTT.

The chain employs TRBV4-3 and TRBJ2-3; 7 bases match TRBD2. The CDR3 contains 16 residues. Germline V CDR1 and CDR2: LGHNA, YSLEER. The J segment lost 1 base and the V segment lost 0 bases, leaving 4 bases of the junction unmatched. DNA for the CDR3: TGCGCCAGCAGCCAAGATGGGAGGGGTGGCACAGATACGCAGTATTTT. As protein: CASSQDGRGGTDTQYF.

This clone was counted a single time. The V gene is TRBV9, the J gene TRBJ2-1, with D possibly being TRBD2 (5 bases). The CDR3 is 15 residues long. Germline V gene sequence: CDR1 SGDLS, CDR2 YYNGEE. The V end lost 0 bases, the J end lost 3 bases, and 10 bases lay between the germline ends. The CDR3 bases are TGTGCCAGCAGCGTAGAGAGCGGCCGCTACAATGAGCAGTTCTTC. This sequence encodes CASSVESGRYNEQFF.

The rearrangement joins TRBV7-2 to TRBJ2-3; D might be TRBD2 (7 bases). The CDR3 is made up of 15 amino acids. Deletions cut 1 base from V and 6 bases from J, with 14 bases between. Looked up from germline, CDR1 is SGHTA and CDR2 is FQGNSA. The CDR3: CASSLVLGGGDTQYF. In DNA form, the CDR3 reads TGTGCCAGCAGCTTAGTCCTGGGAGGGGGGGATACGCAGTATTTT. The whole variable domain, remainder taken from reference TRBV7-2 and TRBJ2-3, is GAGVSQSPSNKVTEKGKDVELRCDPISGHTALYWYRQSLGQGLEFLIYFQGNSAPDKSGLPSDRFSAERTGGSVSTLTIQRTQQEDSAVYLCASSLVLGGGDTQYFGPGTRLTVL.

The chain uses TRBV5-4 and TRBJ2-7; perhaps TRBD1 as D (5 bases). The germline V and J ends were trimmed by 0 bases and 7 bases, with 11 bases remaining between them. CDR3 length: 13 residues. CDR1 SGHNT and CDR2 YYREEE come from the germline V gene (reference sequence). The CDR3 DNA is TGTGCCAGCAGCTTGGACCTCCCAGGGGAGCAGTACTTC. It is translated as CASSLDLPGEQYF.

The chain uses TRBV27 and TRBJ2-5, with D unresolved. Trimming removed 5 bases from V and 3 bases from J, with 19 bases in between. Per germline, CDR1 MNHEY and CDR2 SMNVEV (reference sequence). The CDR3 consists of 16 residues. CDR3 residues: CASSPLKWPPKETQYF. Written as DNA, the CDR3 is TGTGCCAGCAGTCCCCTTAAATGGCCCCCCAAAGAGACCCAGTACTTC.

This clone showed up just a few times. The V gene is TRBV7-9, the J gene TRBJ1-6; TRBD1 aligns across 7 bases. The CDR3 has 14 residues. The germline gives CDR1 SEHNR, CDR2 FQNEAQ (reference sequence). Losses at the gene ends were 5 bases for V and 10 bases for J; bases not matched to a gene: 8. CDR3 in DNA: TGTGCCAGCAGCCGAACAGGGGAGTTATCACCCCTCCACTTT. Its translation: CASSRTGELSPLHF.

The rearrangement links TRBV9 to TRBJ2-5; 9 bases agree with TRBD1. The CDR3 has 16 amino acids. Germline V CDR1 and CDR2: SGDLS, YYNGEE. V lost 4 bases to trimming and J lost 3 bases; unmatched junction nucleotides: 10. This CDR3 is CASSSQVDRGKETQYF. In DNA, the CDR3 is TGTGCCAGCAGCTCCCAGGTAGACAGGGGGAAAGAGACCCAGTACTTC.

V usage is TRBV19 and J usage is TRBJ2-2, with TRBD2 matching 10 bases. Germline CDR1 and CDR2: LNHDA and SQIVND (reference sequence). The CDR3 loop spans 17 amino acids. The J segment lost 4 bases and the V segment lost 7 bases, leaving 12 bases of the junction unmatched. The CDR3 nucleotides read TGTGCCAGTACCCCAAGGAGCGGGGGGGCGGGCACCGGGGAGCTGTTTTTT. Its protein product is CASTPRSGGAGTGELFF.